These 4 T cell receptor beta chains were sequenced from one sample in a study of T cell changes during pregnancy in multiple sclerosis. Only in-frame clones appear in the TCRdb table, and some are missing; sequencing was by immunoSEQ multiplex PCR. This table holds around 60,000 clones, about 90% found once. The sample consisted of CD4+ T cells from peripheral blood mononuclear cells, taken after pregnancy. All receptors derive from a female donor in good health, enrolled as a control in a pregnancy study.

The rearrangement joins TRBV4-3 to TRBJ2-3; 8 positions match TRBD2. J was trimmed by 1 base and V by 0 bases; bases with no gene match: 3. Germline assignment: CDR1 LGHNA and CDR2 YSLEER. This CDR3 spans 16 amino acids. This CDR3 is CASSQERRGGTDTQYF. The CDR3 region has the DNA TGCGCCAGCAGCCAAGAGCGGCGGGGGGGCACAGATACGCAGTATTTT.

J is TRBJ1-6 and V is TRBV5-1; 9 bases agree with TRBD1. The CDR3 has 16 amino acids. Germline CDR1 and CDR2: SGHRS and YFSETQ. The V gene end was trimmed by 4 bases and the J gene end by 10 bases; junction bases not matched to a gene: 12. The CDR3 sequence: CASSLKTGGSGSPLHF. As DNA, the CDR3 is TGCGCCAGCAGCCTTAAGACAGGGGGATCAGGGTCACCCCTCCACTTT.

In nucleotides, the CDR3 is TGTGCCAGCAGATTACCAACAGGGTCTTCTGGAAACACCATATATTTT. Translating it yields CASRLPTGSSGNTIYF. The chain combines TRBV28 with TRBJ1-3; perhaps TRBD1 as D (6 bases). Trimming removed 6 bases at V and 1 base at J, with 16 bases between. This CDR3 contains 16 residues. CDR1 is MDHEN and CDR2 is SYDVKM in the germline V gene.

This chain links TRBV18 with TRBJ1-2; D ambiguous. Germline CDR1 and CDR2: KGHSH and LQKENI. CDR3 length: 14 residues. V lost 2 bases and J lost 2, with 9 bases in between. CDR3 protein: CASSPDPRNYGYTF. CDR3 sequence (DNA): TGTGCCAGCTCACCAGACCCTAGGAACTATGGCTACACCTTC.